The 13 T cell receptor beta chains in this list originate from one sample, sequenced in a study of CD8 T cells in ankylosing spondylitis. Each CDR3 protein is one row after TCRdb ran MiXCR on the 5' RACE reads. The data contain 150,000 to 200,000 distinct CDR3 sequences, roughly 30% of them singletons. Sequenced material: synovial fluid, either unsorted or a sorted T cell fraction (not recorded which). All receptors derive from a male donor with ankylosing spondylitis.

This chain joins TRBV9 and TRBJ1-1; D is ambiguous. V dropped 0 bases and J dropped 0 bases, with 6 bases sitting between them. CDR1 and CDR2 (germline): SGDLS, YYNGEE. The CDR3 extends over 14 amino acids. In nucleotides, the CDR3 is TGTGCCAGCAGCGTAGGGCCGGTGAACACTGAAGCTTTCTTT. This gives the protein CASSVGPVNTEAFF.

This clonotype was seen ten or more times. One end of the junction does not line up with germline, which may come from a read error. The V gene is TRBV7-3, the J gene TRBJ1-1, with D possibly TRBD1 on 6 matching bases. Germline CDR1 is SGHTA and CDR2 is FQGTGA. The CDR3 covers 15 residues. CDR3 sequence: CASSLTPGANTEAFF. CDR3 sequence (DNA): TGTGCCAGCAGCCTAACCCCGGGGGCGAACACTGAAGCTTTCTTT.

The chain recombines TRBV6-1 with TRBJ2-7; the match to TRBD1 covers 7 bases. Germline V CDR1 and CDR2: MNHNS, SASEGT. The CDR3 has 14 amino acids. V lost 8 bases to trimming and J lost 6 bases; unmatched junction nucleotides: 13. CDR3 DNA sequence: TGTGCCAGCGGAGTAAGGGGACAGTTCGGCGAGCAGTACTTC. Encoded protein: CASGVRGQFGEQYF.

This clonotype has only one observation. The chain uses TRBV28 and TRBJ1-2; D is unclear. Trimming shortened V by 1 base and J by 4 bases, and 13 bases separated the two germline ends. This CDR3 spans 15 amino acids. The germline CDR1 and CDR2 sequences are MDHEN and SYDVKM. CDR3 nucleotide sequence: TGTGCCAGCAGTTTATTCGGGATTTCTACCTATGGCTACACCTTC. Translating it yields CASSLFGISTYGYTF.

This clonotype was seen more than once but under ten times. V and J are TRBV6-2 or TRBV6-3 and TRBJ2-2; 9 nucleotides agree with TRBD1. The germline V gene has CDR1 MNHEY and CDR2 SVGEGT. V trimming: 7 bases; J trimming: 7 bases; junction bases outside the gene matches: 7. There are 14 residues in the CDR3. For the CDR3, the DNA is TGTGCCAGCAAAAGACAGGGGGATAACGGGGAGCTGTTTTTT. Translated: CASKRQGDNGELFF.

The gene calls are TRBV9 and TRBJ1-1; D call uncertain. V was cut by 4 bases and J by 4 bases, with 17 bases left in between. Germline V gene lookup returns CDR1 SGDLS and CDR2 YYNGEE. The CDR3 has 15 residues. CDR3: CASSQAHRPGTEAFF. DNA of the CDR3: TGTGCCAGCAGCCAGGCCCACCGACCCGGCACTGAAGCTTTCTTT.

This clonotype was recorded once. V usage is TRBV7-2 and J usage is TRBJ2-3; D possibly corresponds to TRBD2 (5 bases). CDR3 size: 16 residues. Trimming pared 2 bases from V and 0 bases from J, leaving 12 bases between. The germline gives CDR1 SGHTA, CDR2 FQGNSA. The CDR3 bases are TGTGCCAGCAGCTTAAGTCGGACTTCTAGCACAGATACGCAGTATTTT. Translating it yields CASSLSRTSSTDTQYF.

This chain uses TRBV27 with TRBJ2-7; 12 bases match TRBD2. J lost 3 bases, V lost 4 bases, and 7 bases had no gene match. Germline loops: CDR1 MNHEY, CDR2 SMNVEV (reference sequence). The CDR3 loop spans 16 amino acids. The CDR3 nucleotides are TGTGCCAGCAGTTCCCGAGGACTAGCGGGGCTCTACGAGCAGTACTTC. This translates into CASSSRGLAGLYEQYF.

The chain joins TRBV2 to TRBJ1-1; D gene uncertain. The CDR3 has 15 residues. Germline V lookup: CDR1 SNHLY, CDR2 FYNNEI. Trimming removed 8 bases from V and 1 base from J, with 17 bases in between. The DNA of the CDR3 is TGTGCCAGCCGACCGTTACTCGCCGGGAACACTGAAGCTTTCTTT. Its protein is CASRPLLAGNTEAFF.

The rearrangement joins TRBV12-3 or TRBV12-4 to TRBJ2-7; unclear D gene. The V gene lost 4 bases and the J gene lost 2 bases, with 15 bases spanning the gap. The CDR3 has 15 amino acids. The CDR3 loop is CASSSSRRPPYEQYF. DNA of the CDR3: TGTGCCAGCAGTTCCTCAAGACGGCCCCCCTACGAGCAGTACTTC.

The rearrangement uses TRBV18 and TRBJ2-1, with TRBD2 identical over 11 bases. The trim removed 3 bases at V and 3 bases at J, leaving 4 bases unmatched. CDR1 is KGHSH, CDR2 LQKENI, per germline. This CDR3 comprises 16 residues. The DNA of the CDR3 is TGTGCCAGCTCACCGCCCGGGACTAGCGGCTACAATGAGCAGTTCTTC. This encodes CASSPPGTSGYNEQFF. Using reference TRBV18 and TRBJ2-1 for the parts outside the CDR3, the full variable domain is NAGVMQNPRHLVRRRGQEARLRCSPMKGHSHVYWYRQLPEEGLKFMVYLQKENIIDESGMPKERFSAEFPKEGPSILRIQQVVRGDSAAYFCASSPPGTSGYNEQFFGPGTRLTVL.

CDR3 sequence (DNA): TGTGCCAGCAGCTTAGTAGCGGTAAGCCGGGATCAGCCCCAGCATTTT. Residues: CASSLVAVSRDQPQHF. The chain uses TRBV7-2 and TRBJ1-5; D is unresolved. The CDR3 runs 16 residues. CDR1 and CDR2 from the germline V gene are SGHTA and FQGNSA. V shed 1 base and J shed 5 bases, with 15 bases lying between them.

The chain carries TRBV5-1 and TRBJ1-1, with no clear D. Trimming cost V 0 bases and J 7 bases, with 7 bases left between them. The CDR3 has 12 residues. Germline V gene data show CDR1 as SGHRS and CDR2 as YFSETQ. CDR3: CASSLGRYEAFF. The CDR3 bases are TGCGCCAGCAGCTTGGGCAGATATGAAGCTTTCTTT.